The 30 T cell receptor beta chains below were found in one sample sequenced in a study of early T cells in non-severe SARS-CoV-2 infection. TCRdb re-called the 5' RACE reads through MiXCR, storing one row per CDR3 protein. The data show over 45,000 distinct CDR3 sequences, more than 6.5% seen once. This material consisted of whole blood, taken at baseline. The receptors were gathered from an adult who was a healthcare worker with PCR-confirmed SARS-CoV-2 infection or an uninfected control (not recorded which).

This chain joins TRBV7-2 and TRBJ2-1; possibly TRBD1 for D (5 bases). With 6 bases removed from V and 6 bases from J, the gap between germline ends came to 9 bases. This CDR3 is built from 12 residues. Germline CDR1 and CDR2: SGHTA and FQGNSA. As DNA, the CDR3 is TGTGCCAGCAGGGGGCAGAGCAATGAGCAGTTCTTC. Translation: CASRGQSNEQFF.

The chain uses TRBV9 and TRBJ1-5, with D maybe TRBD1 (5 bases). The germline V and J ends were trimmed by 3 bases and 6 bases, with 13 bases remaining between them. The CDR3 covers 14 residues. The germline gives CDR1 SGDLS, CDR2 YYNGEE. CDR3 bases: TGTGCCAGCAGCGAAGGGGCTGTAATTCAGCCCCAGCATTTT. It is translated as CASSEGAVIQPQHF.

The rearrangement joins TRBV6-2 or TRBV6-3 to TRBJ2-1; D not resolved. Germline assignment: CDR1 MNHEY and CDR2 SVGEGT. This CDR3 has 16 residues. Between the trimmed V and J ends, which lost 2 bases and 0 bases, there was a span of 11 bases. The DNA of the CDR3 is TGTGCCAGCAGTTACCCGGACGGTTTCTCCTACAATGAGCAGTTCTTC. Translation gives CASSYPDGFSYNEQFF.

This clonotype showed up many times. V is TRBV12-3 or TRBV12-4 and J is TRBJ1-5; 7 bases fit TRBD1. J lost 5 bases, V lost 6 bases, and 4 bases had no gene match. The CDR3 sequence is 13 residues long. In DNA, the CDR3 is TGTGCCAGCAGCCAGACAGGGTATCAGCCCCAGCATTTT. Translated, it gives CASSQTGYQPQHF.

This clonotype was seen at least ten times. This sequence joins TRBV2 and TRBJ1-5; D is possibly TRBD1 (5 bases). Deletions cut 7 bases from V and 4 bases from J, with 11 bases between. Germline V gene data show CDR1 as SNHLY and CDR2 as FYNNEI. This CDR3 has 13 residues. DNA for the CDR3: TGTGCCAGCACCGAGGAGGGGAATCAGCCCCAGCATTTT. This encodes CASTEEGNQPQHF.

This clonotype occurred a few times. CDR3 loop: CASSPGPSGETQYF. The CDR3 DNA reads TGTGCCAGCAGCCCAGGGCCTTCGGGGGAGACCCAGTACTTC. The J gene is TRBJ2-5, the V gene TRBV28; perhaps D is TRBD1 or TRBD2 (5 bases each). This CDR3 contains 14 residues. Germline lookup yields CDR1 MDHEN and CDR2 SYDVKM. V dropped 6 bases and J dropped 5 bases, with 16 bases sitting between them.

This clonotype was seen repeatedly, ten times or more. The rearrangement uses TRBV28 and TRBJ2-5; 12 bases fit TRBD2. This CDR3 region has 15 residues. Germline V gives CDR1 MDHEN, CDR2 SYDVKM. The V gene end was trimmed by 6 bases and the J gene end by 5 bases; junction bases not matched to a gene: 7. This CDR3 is CASSLIGLAGETQYF. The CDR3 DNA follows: TGTGCCAGCAGCCTCATAGGACTAGCGGGGGAGACCCAGTACTTC.

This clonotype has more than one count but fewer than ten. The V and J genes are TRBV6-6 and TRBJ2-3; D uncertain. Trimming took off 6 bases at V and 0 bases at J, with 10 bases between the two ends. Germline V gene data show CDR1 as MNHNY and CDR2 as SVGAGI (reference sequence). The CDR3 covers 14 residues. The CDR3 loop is CASSMRPSTDTQYF. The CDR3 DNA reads TGTGCCAGCAGCATGAGGCCGAGCACAGATACGCAGTATTTT.

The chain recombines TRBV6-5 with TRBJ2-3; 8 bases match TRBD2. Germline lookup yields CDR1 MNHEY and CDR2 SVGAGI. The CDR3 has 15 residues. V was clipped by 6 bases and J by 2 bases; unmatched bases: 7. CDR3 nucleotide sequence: TGTGCCAGCAGCCCCAGCGGGGGAAACACAGATACGCAGTATTTT. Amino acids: CASSPSGGNTDTQYF.

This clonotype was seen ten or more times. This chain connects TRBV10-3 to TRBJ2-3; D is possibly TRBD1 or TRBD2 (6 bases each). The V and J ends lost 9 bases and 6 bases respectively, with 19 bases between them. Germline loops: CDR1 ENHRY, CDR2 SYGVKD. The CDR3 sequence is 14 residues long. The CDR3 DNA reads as TGTGCCATAGGAGGGGGGCCCCCGGTGGATACGCAGTATTTT. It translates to CAIGGGPPVDTQYF.

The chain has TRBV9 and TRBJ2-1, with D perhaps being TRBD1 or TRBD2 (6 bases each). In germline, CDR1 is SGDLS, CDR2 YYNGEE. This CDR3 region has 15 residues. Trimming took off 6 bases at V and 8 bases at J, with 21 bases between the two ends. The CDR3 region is CASTKAGGPVDEQFF. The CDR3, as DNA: TGTGCCAGCACTAAAGCCGGGGGCCCTGTCGATGAGCAGTTCTTC. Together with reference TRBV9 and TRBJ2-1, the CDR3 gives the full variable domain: DSGVTQTPKHLITATGQRVTLRCSPRSGDLSVYWYQQSLDQGLQFLIQYYNGEERAKGNILERFSAQQFPDLHSELNLSSLELGDSALYFCASTKAGGPVDEQFFGPGTRLTVL.

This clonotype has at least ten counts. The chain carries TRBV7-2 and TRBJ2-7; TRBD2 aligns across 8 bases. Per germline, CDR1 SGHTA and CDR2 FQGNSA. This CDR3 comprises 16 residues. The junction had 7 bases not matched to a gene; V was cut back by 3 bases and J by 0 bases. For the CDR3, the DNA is TGTGCCAGCAGCTTTATGAGCGGGGGCCGCTCCTACGAGCAGTACTTC. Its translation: CASSFMSGGRSYEQYF. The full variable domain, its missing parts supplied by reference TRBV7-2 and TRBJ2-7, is GAGVSQSPSNKVTEKGKDVELRCDPISGHTALYWYRQSLGQGLEFLIYFQGNSAPDKSGLPSDRFSAERTGGSVSTLTIQRTQQEDSAVYLCASSFMSGGRSYEQYFGPGTRLTVT.

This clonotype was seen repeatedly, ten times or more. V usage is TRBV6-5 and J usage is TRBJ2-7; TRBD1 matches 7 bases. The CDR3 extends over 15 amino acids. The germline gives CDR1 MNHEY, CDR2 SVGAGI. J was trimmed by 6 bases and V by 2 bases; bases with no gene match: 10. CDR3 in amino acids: CASSYTLDRVREQYF. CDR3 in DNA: TGTGCCAGCAGTTACACCCTCGACAGGGTACGCGAGCAGTACTTC.

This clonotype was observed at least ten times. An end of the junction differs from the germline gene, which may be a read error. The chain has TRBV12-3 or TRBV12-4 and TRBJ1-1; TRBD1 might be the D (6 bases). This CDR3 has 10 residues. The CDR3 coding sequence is TGTGCCAGCAGCCGACGAGGACAGATATTT. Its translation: CASSRRGQIF.

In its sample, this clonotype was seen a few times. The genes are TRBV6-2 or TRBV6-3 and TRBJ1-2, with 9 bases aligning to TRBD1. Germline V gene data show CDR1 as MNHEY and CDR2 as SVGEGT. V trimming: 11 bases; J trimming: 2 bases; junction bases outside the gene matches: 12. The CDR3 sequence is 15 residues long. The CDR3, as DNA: TGTGCCGCAACGGGACAGGGCAAATTCAACTATGGCTACACCTTC. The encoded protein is CAATGQGKFNYGYTF.

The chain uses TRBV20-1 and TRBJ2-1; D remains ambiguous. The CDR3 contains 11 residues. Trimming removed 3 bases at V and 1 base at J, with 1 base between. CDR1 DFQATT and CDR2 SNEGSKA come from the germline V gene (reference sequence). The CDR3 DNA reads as TGCAGTGCTAGGTCCTACAATGAGCAGTTCTTC. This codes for CSARSYNEQFF.

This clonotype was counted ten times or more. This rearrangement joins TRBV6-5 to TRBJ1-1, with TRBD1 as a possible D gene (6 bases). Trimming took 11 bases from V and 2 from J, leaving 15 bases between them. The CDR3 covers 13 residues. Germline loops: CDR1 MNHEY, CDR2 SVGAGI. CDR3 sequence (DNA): TGTGCCGTGATGCAGGGGATCAACACTGAAGCTTTCTTT. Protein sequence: CAVMQGINTEAFF.

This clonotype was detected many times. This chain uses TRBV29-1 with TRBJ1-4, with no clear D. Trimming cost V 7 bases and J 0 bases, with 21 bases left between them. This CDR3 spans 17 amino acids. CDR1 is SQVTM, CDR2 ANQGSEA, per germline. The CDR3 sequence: CSASYLGSGSTNEKLFF. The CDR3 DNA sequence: TGCAGCGCCAGTTACTTGGGTTCGGGGTCAACTAATGAAAAACTGTTTTTT.

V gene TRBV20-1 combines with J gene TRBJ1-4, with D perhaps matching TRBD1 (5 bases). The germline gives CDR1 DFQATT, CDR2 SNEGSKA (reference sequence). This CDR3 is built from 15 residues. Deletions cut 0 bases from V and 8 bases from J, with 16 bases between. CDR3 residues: CSARDPRADGEKLFF. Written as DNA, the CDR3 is TGCAGTGCTAGAGATCCCAGGGCCGATGGAGAAAAACTGTTTTTT.

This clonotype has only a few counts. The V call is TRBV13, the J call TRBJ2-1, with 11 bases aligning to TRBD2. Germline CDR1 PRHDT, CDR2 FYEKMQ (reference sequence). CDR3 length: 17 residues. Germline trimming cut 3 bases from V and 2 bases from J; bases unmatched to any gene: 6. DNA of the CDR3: TGTGCCAGCAGCTTGTGGGGACTAGCGGATACCTACAATGAGCAGTTCTTC. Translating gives CASSLWGLADTYNEQFF.

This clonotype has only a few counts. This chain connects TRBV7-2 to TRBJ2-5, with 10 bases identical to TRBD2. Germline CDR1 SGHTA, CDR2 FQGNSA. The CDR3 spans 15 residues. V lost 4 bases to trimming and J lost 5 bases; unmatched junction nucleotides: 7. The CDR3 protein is CASSSSGGAAETQYF. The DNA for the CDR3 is TGTGCCAGCAGCTCGAGCGGGGGGGCCGCGGAGACCCAGTACTTC.

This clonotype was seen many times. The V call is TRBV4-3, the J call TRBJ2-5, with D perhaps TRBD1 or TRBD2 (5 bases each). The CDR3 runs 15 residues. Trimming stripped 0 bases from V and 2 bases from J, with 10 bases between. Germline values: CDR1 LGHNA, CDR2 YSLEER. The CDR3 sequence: CASSQEGRAQETQYF. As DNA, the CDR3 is TGCGCCAGCAGCCAAGAGGGGCGGGCACAAGAGACCCAGTACTTC.

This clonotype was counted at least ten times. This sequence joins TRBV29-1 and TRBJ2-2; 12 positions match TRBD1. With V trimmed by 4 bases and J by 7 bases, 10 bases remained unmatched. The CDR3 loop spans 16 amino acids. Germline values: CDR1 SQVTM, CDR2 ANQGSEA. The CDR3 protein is CSVATRDRGRIGELFF. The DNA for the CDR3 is TGCAGCGTTGCAACCCGGGACAGGGGGCGCATCGGGGAGCTGTTTTTT.

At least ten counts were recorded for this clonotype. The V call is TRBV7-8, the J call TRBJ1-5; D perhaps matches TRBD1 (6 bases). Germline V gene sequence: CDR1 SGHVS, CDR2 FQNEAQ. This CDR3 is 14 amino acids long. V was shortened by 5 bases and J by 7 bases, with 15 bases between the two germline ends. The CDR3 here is CASSLDRSGQPQHF. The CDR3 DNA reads TGTGCCAGCAGCCTAGACAGGTCGGGGCAGCCCCAGCATTTT.

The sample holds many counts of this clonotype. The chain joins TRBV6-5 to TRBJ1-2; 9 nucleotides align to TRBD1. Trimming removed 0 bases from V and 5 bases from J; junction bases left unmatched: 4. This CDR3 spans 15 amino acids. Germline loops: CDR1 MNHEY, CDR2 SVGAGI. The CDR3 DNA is TGTGCCAGCAGTTACTCGAACAGGGGGCGTTATGGCTACACCTTC. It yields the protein CASSYSNRGRYGYTF.

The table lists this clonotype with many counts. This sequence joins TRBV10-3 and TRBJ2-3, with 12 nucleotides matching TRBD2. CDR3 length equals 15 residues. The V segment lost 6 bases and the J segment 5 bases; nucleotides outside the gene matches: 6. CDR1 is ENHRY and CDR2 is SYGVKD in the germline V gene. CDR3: CAISLLAGGGDTQYF. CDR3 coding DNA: TGTGCCATCAGCCTACTAGCGGGGGGAGGAGATACGCAGTATTTT.

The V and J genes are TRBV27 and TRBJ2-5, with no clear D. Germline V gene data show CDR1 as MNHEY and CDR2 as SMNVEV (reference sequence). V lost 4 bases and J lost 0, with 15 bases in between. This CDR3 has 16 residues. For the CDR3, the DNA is TGTGCCAGCAGTTCCTATAAAACAGCATACCAAGAGACCCAGTACTTC. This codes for CASSSYKTAYQETQYF.

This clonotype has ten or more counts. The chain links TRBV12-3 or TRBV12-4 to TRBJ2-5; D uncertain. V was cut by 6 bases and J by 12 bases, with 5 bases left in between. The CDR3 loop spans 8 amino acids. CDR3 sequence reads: CASSPKYF. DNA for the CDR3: TGTGCCAGCAGCCCTAAGTACTTC.

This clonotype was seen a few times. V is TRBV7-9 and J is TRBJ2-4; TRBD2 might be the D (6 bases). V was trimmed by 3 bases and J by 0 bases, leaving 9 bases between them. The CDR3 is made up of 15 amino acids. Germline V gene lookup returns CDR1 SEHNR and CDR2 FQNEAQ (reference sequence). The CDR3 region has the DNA TGTGCCAGCAGCTTCGCGGGGAGAGCCAAAAACATTCAGTACTTC. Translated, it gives CASSFAGRAKNIQYF.

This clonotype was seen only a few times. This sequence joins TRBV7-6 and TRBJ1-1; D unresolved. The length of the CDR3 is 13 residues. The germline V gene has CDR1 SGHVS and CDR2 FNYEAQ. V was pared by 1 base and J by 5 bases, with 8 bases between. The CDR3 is CASSLDTGTEAFF. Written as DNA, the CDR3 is TGTGCCAGCAGCTTAGATACGGGGACTGAAGCTTTCTTT.